The 7 T cell receptor beta chains reported below all come from one sample, sequenced in a study of blood T cells in healthy people across ages. Alongside a J-beta primer mix, a sample-barcoded 5' primer served in a second PCR lasting about 6 to 11 cycles. TCRdb reprocessed the 5' RACE reads with MiXCR, giving one entry per CDR3 protein. Of around 820,000 distinct CDR3 sequences listed, roughly 25% were seen once; the top ten hold roughly 3.8%. The same specimen was also included in a second study, on T cells of mothers and their children.

Sample: blood. Receptors originate from a boy aged 5 to 17 in good health.

This clonotype was seen a single time. This chain connects TRBV20-1 to TRBJ2-5; D possibly corresponds to TRBD1 (6 bases). The better agreement between TRBJ2-1 and the DNA end casts doubt on the J call. The CDR3 contains 16 residues. Germline CDR1 reads DFQATT; CDR2 reads SNEGSKA (reference sequence). CDR3 DNA sequence: TGCAGTGCTAGAGATCTCGGGCAGGGGCCCTACAATGAGCAGTTCTTC. This codes for CSARDLGQGPYNEQFF.

V gene TRBV6-2 or TRBV6-3 combines with J gene TRBJ1-5; D not resolved. Germline lookup yields CDR1 MNHEY and CDR2 SVGEGT. This CDR3 region has 15 residues. V was trimmed by 2 bases and J by 6 bases, leaving 14 bases between them. CDR3: CASSYRIEAGQPQHF. The DNA for the CDR3 is TGTGCCAGCAGTTACCGAATCGAAGCGGGTCAGCCCCAGCATTTT.

J is TRBJ2-1 and V is TRBV5-1, with a possible D match to TRBD2 (7 bases). Trimming took off 0 bases at V and 9 bases at J, with 16 bases between the two ends. The CDR3 extends over 15 amino acids. Looked up from germline, CDR1 is SGHRS and CDR2 is YFSETQ. CDR3 DNA sequence: TGCGCCAGCAGCTTGGGTGCGGGGGCTGCTCGTGAGCAGTTCTTC. Translated, it gives CASSLGAGAAREQFF.

The chain links TRBV4-2 to TRBJ1-2; D ambiguous. Germline assignment: CDR1 LGHNA and CDR2 YNFKEQ. V gave up 0 bases and J gave up 6 bases, with 5 bases separating them. The CDR3 runs 12 residues. DNA for the CDR3: TGTGCCAGCAGCCAAGATATCAATGGCTACACCTTC. It specifies CASSQDINGYTF.

This clonotype was seen only a few times. This chain uses TRBV20-1 with TRBJ2-1; TRBD2 agrees at 9 bases. The germline gives CDR1 DFQATT, CDR2 SNEGSKA (reference sequence). This CDR3 has 15 residues. V shed 6 bases and J 7 bases; nucleotides not matched to a gene: 13. In nucleotides, the CDR3 is TGCAGTGCCGCCAAACTAGCGGGTGGCTCAAATGAGCAGTTCTTC. This codes for CSAAKLAGGSNEQFF.

This clonotype was counted between two and nine times. This chain uses TRBV12-3 or TRBV12-4 with TRBJ2-1; 8 positions match TRBD2. TRBJ2-7 matches the DNA end more closely, so the J call is doubtful. This CDR3 spans 15 amino acids. This CDR3 reads CASSDPLAGFDEQYF. The CDR3 DNA sequence: TGTGCCAGCAGTGACCCTCTAGCGGGCTTTGACGAGCAGTACTTC.

The CDR3, as DNA: TGTGCCAGCAGTTACGAGACAGGGGCTTTGGGGGAGCTGTTTTTT. Amino acid sequence: CASSYETGALGELFF. This chain joins TRBV6-5 and TRBJ2-2; TRBD1 agrees at 8 bases. Germline loops: CDR1 MNHEY, CDR2 SVGAGI. The V segment lost 2 bases and the J segment 8 bases; nucleotides outside the gene matches: 7. This CDR3 comprises 15 residues.